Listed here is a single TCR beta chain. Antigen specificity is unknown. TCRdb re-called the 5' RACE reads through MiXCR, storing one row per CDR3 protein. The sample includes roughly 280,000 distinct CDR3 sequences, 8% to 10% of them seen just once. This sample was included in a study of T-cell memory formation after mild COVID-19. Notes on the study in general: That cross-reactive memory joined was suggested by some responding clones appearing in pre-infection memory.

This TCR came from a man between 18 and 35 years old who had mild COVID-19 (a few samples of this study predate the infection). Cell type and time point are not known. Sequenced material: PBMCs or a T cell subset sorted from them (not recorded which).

The CDR3 region is CASSPSTSGVRTQYF. CDR3 coding DNA: TGTGCCAGCAGCCCCAGTACCAGCGGGGTAAGGACCCAGTACTTC. J is TRBJ2-5 and V is TRBV3-1, with TRBD2 identical over 7 bases. V was clipped by 4 bases and J by 7 bases; unmatched bases: 12. Germline values: CDR1 LGHDT, CDR2 YNNKEL (reference sequence). This CDR3 region has 15 residues.